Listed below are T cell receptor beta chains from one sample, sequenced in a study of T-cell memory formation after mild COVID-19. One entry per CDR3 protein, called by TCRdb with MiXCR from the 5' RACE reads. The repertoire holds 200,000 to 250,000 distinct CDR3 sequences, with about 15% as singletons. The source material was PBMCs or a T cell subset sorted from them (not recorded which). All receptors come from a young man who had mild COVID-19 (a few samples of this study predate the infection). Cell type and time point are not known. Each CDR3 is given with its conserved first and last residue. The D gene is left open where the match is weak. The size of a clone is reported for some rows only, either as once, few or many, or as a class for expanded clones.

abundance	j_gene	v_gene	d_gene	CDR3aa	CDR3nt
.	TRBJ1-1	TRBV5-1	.	CASSLSSGTEAFF	TGCGCCAGCAGCTTGAGCTCGGGTACTGAAGCTTTCTTT
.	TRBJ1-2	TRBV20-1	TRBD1	CSARDLGDRGYTF	TGCAGTGCTAGAGATCTTGGGGACAGAGGCTACACCTTC
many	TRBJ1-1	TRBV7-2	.	CASSLIWGNTEAFF	TGTGCCAGCAGTTTAATCTGGGGGAACACTGAAGCTTTCTTT
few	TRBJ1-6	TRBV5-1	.	CASSLSGGLSPLHF	TGCGCCAGCAGCTTGTCTGGGGGGCTATCACCCCTCCACTTT
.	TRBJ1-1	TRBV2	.	CASSAYAGGNTEAFF	TGTGCCAGCAGTGCTTATGCAGGTGGGAACACTGAAGCTTTCTTT
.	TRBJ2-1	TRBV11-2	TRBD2	CASSFPGGPVVEQFF	TGTGCCAGCAGCTTCCCGGGGGGGCCGGTGGTTGAGCAGTTCTTC
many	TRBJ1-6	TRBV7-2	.	CASSLIPVSDRRNSPLHF	TGTGCCAGCAGCTTAATCCCTGTGTCTGACAGGAGAAATTCACCCCTCCACTTT
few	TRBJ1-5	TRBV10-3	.	CAISEFLEGGNQPQHF	TGTGCCATCAGTGAGTTCCTGGAAGGGGGGAATCAGCCCCAGCATTTT
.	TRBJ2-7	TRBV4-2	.	CASSQAARGSSYEQYF	TGTGCCAGCAGCCAAGCGGCGAGGGGGAGCTCCTACGAGCAGTACTTC
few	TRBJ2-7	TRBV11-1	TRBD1	CASSLSAQTRTGATYEQYF	TGTGCCAGCAGCTTGTCTGCTCAAACAAGGACAGGGGCTACCTACGAGCAGTACTTC
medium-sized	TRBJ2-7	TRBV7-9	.	CASSNRYEQYF	TGTGCCAGCAGTAACCGTTACGAGCAGTACTTC
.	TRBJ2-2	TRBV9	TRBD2	CASSALAGTGELFF	TGTGCCAGCAGCGCTCTAGCGGGGACCGGGGAGCTGTTTTTT
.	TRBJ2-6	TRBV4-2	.	CASRQEETRAAGANVLTF	TGTGCCAGTCGTCAGGAGGAGACTAGGGCAGCTGGGGCCAACGTCCTGACTTTC
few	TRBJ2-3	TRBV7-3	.	CASSLDRHTDTQYF	TGTGCCAGCAGCTTAGACAGACACACAGATACGCAGTATTTT
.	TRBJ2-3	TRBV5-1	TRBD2	CASRGTSGVSPDTQYF	TGCGCCAGCAGAGGAACTAGCGGGGTTTCGCCAGATACGCAGTATTTT
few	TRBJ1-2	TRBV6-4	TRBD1	CASNLTGCFGYTF	TGTGCCAGCAACCTGACAGGGTGTTTTGGCTACACCTTC
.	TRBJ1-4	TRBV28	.	CASRIKQEKLFF	TGTGCCAGCAGAATCAAACAGGAAAAACTGTTTTTT
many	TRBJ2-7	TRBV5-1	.	CASSFGGASYEQYF	TGTGCCAGCAGCTTTGGGGGGGCATCCTACGAGCAGTACTTC
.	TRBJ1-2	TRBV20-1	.	CSADVTGIDYGYTF	TGCAGTGCCGACGTTACAGGGATTGACTATGGCTACACCTTC
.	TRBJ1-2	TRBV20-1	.	CSARENRRNYGYTF	TGCAGTGCTAGAGAAAACAGGCGGAACTATGGCTACACCTTC
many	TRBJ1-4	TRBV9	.	CASSVGQGHEKLFF	TGTGCCAGCAGCGTAGGGCAGGGCCATGAAAAACTGTTTTTT
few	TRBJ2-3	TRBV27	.	CASSLSSLVRTDTQYF	TGTGCCAGCAGTTTATCGTCACTAGTTCGCACAGATACGCAGTATTTT
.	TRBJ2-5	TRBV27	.	CASSLKSGAEGTQYF	TGTGCCAGCAGTTTGAAATCGGGGGCCGAGGGGACCCAGTACTTC
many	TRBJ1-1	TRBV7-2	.	CASSFGQANTEAFF	TGTGCCAGCAGCTTCGGGCAAGCGAACACTGAAGCTTTCTTT
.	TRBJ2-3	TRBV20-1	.	CSARVPPTDTQYF	TGCAGTGCTAGAGTTCCTCCAACAGATACGCAGTATTTT
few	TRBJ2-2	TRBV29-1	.	CSVSENTGELFF	TGCAGCGTTTCCGAGAACACCGGGGAGCTGTTTTTT
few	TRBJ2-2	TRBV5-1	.	CASSSENTGELFF	TGCGCCAGCAGCAGCGAAAACACCGGGGAGCTGTTTTTT
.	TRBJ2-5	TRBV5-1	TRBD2	CASSQSGGPQETQYF	TGCGCCAGCAGCCAGAGCGGGGGGCCGCAAGAGACCCAGTACTTC
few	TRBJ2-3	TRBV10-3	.	CAISDSGSTDTQYF	TGTGCCATCAGTGATTCCGGGAGCACAGATACGCAGTATTTT